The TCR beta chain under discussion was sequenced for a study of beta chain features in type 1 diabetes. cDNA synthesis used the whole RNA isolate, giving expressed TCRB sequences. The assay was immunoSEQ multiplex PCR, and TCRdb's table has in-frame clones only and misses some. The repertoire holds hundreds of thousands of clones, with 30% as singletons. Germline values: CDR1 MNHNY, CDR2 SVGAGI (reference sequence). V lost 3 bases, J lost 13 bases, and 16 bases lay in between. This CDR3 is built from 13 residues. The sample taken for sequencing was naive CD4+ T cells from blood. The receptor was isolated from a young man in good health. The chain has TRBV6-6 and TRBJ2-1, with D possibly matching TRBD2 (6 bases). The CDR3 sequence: CASSYSEGLEQFF. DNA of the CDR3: TGTGCCAGCAGTTATTCGGAGGGCCTCGAACAGTTCTTC.